The rows below give T cell receptor beta chains drawn from one sample of a study of T cell changes during pregnancy in multiple sclerosis. Profiled with immunoSEQ multiplex PCR; TCRdb holds only in-frame clones, not every one. The sample shows just under 35,000 clones, roughly 88% of them seen only once. This sample comprised peripheral blood, obtained in the second trimester of pregnancy. Every receptor here comes from a female donor in good health, enrolled as a control in a pregnancy study. The CDR3 runs from the conserved cysteine through the conserved F or W. The D gene is left open where the match is weak. Clone size is stated in some rows and not others, as once, few, many or a class when expanded.

cdr3_length j_call clone_size d_call v_call cdr3_aa cdr3_nt
17 TRBJ2-5 - TRBD2 TRBV4-2 CASSPTSGGAVLETQYF TGTGCCAGCAGCCCGACTAGCGGGGGGGCTGTTTTGGAGACCCAGTACTTC
16 TRBJ2-1 - TRBD1 TRBV5-3 CARSRDRGPSYNEQFF TGTGCCAGAAGCAGGGACAGGGGTCCATCGTACAATGAGCAGTTCTTC
15 TRBJ2-7 - - TRBV27 CASSLFHQGSREQYF TGTGCCAGCAGTTTATTTCACCAGGGGAGTAGGGAGCAGTACTTC
15 TRBJ2-1 - TRBD2 TRBV6-5 CASSYSGSAYNEQFF TGTGCCAGCAGTTATAGCGGGAGCGCCTACAATGAGCAGTTCTTC
13 TRBJ1-1 once TRBD1 TRBV29-1 CSVLTGWDTEAFF TGCAGCGTCCTGACAGGGTGGGACACTGAAGCTTTCTTT
17 TRBJ1-1 - TRBD1 TRBV19 CASSIVRLTGGLTEAFF TGTGCCAGTAGTATAGTCCGGCTGACAGGGGGGCTCACTGAAGCTTTCTTT
15 TRBJ2-7 - - TRBV5-6 CASSLIRTANYEQYF TGTGCCAGCAGCTTGATACGGACAGCCAACTACGAGCAGTACTTC
15 TRBJ2-7 - - TRBV5-4 CASSSNRNPRNEQYF TGTGCCAGCAGCAGCAACAGGAACCCTCGGAACGAGCAGTACTTC
15 TRBJ1-4 - TRBD1 TRBV10-3 CAISEPGQGGEKLFF TGTGCCATCAGTGAGCCGGGACAGGGTGGGGAAAAACTGTTTTTT
14 TRBJ2-3 - - TRBV5-4 CASSLFGGADTQYF TGTGCCAGCAGCTTGTTCGGGGGAGCAGATACGCAGTATTTT
12 TRBJ1-2 once - TRBV28 CASSTGKDGYTF TGTGCCAGCAGTACAGGGAAGGATGGCTACACCTTC
15 TRBJ1-5 - TRBD1 TRBV28 CASRTGTGANQPQHF TGTGCCAGCCGAACCGGGACAGGAGCAAATCAGCCCCAGCATTTT
17 TRBJ1-6 - - TRBV7-2 CASSSIEGNSYNSPLHF TGTGCCAGCAGTTCAATAGAGGGAAACTCCTATAATTCACCCCTCCACTTT
16 TRBJ1-1 - - TRBV5-1 CASSSAGERMNTEAFF TGCGCCAGCTCCTCGGCGGGGGAAAGGATGAACACTGAAGCTTTCTTT
15 TRBJ2-5 - TRBD2 TRBV6-1 CASSELAGGQETQYF TGTGCCAGCAGTGAACTAGCGGGGGGCCAAGAGACCCAGTACTTC
17 TRBJ2-3 - TRBD2 TRBV7-9 CASSPSGLAVGTDTQYF TGTGCCAGCAGCCCAAGTGGGCTAGCGGTAGGCACAGATACGCAGTATTTT
15 TRBJ1-2 - - TRBV25-1 CASSEYGRDNYGYTF TGTGCCAGCAGTGAATACGGCAGGGATAACTATGGCTACACCTTC